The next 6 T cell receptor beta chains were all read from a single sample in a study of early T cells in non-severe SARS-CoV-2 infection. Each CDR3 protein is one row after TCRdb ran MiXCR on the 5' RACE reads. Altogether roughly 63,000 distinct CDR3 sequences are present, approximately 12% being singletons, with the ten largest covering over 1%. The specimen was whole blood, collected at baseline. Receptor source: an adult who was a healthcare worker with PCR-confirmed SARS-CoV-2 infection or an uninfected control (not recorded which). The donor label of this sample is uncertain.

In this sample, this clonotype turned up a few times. The DNA for the CDR3 is TGTGCCAGCAGCTCCCGCGGGGGGGTGCATGAGCAGTTCTTC. Its protein is CASSSRGGVHEQFF. V is TRBV12-3 or TRBV12-4 and J is TRBJ2-1; 9 positions agree with TRBD2. This CDR3 has 14 amino acids. V gave up 6 bases and J gave up 8 bases; unmatched junction bases: 8.

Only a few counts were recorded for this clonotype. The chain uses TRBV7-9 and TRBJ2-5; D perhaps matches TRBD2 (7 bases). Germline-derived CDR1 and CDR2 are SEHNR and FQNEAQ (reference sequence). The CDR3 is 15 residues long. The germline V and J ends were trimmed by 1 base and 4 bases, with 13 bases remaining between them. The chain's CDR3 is CASSLDAGAAETQYF. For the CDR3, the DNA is TGTGCCAGCAGCTTAGATGCGGGGGCCGCAGAGACCCAGTACTTC.

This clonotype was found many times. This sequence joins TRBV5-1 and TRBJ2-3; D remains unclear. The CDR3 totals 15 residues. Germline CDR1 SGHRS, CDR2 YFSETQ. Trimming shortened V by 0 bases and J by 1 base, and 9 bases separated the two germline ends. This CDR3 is CASSLGPQGTDTQYF. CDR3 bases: TGCGCCAGCAGCTTGGGACCCCAAGGCACAGATACGCAGTATTTT.

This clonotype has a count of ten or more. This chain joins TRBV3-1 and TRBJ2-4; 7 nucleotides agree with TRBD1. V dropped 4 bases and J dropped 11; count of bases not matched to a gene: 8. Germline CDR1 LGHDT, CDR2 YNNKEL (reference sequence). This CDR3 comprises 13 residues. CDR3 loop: CASSPYTGQVQYF. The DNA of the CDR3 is TGTGCCAGCAGCCCGTATACCGGACAGGTTCAGTACTTC.

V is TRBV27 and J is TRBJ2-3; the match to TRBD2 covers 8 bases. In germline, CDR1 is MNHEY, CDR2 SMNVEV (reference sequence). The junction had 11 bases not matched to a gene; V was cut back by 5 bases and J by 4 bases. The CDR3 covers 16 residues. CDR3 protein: CASSKPGLGVPDTQYF. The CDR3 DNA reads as TGTGCCAGCAGTAAACCGGGACTAGGGGTACCAGATACGCAGTATTTT.

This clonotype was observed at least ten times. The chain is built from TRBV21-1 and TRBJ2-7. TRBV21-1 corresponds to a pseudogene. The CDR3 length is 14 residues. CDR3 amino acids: CASSKGRRSFEQYV. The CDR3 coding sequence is TGTGCCAGCAGCAAAGGTCGCAGGTCGTTCGAGCAGTACGTC.